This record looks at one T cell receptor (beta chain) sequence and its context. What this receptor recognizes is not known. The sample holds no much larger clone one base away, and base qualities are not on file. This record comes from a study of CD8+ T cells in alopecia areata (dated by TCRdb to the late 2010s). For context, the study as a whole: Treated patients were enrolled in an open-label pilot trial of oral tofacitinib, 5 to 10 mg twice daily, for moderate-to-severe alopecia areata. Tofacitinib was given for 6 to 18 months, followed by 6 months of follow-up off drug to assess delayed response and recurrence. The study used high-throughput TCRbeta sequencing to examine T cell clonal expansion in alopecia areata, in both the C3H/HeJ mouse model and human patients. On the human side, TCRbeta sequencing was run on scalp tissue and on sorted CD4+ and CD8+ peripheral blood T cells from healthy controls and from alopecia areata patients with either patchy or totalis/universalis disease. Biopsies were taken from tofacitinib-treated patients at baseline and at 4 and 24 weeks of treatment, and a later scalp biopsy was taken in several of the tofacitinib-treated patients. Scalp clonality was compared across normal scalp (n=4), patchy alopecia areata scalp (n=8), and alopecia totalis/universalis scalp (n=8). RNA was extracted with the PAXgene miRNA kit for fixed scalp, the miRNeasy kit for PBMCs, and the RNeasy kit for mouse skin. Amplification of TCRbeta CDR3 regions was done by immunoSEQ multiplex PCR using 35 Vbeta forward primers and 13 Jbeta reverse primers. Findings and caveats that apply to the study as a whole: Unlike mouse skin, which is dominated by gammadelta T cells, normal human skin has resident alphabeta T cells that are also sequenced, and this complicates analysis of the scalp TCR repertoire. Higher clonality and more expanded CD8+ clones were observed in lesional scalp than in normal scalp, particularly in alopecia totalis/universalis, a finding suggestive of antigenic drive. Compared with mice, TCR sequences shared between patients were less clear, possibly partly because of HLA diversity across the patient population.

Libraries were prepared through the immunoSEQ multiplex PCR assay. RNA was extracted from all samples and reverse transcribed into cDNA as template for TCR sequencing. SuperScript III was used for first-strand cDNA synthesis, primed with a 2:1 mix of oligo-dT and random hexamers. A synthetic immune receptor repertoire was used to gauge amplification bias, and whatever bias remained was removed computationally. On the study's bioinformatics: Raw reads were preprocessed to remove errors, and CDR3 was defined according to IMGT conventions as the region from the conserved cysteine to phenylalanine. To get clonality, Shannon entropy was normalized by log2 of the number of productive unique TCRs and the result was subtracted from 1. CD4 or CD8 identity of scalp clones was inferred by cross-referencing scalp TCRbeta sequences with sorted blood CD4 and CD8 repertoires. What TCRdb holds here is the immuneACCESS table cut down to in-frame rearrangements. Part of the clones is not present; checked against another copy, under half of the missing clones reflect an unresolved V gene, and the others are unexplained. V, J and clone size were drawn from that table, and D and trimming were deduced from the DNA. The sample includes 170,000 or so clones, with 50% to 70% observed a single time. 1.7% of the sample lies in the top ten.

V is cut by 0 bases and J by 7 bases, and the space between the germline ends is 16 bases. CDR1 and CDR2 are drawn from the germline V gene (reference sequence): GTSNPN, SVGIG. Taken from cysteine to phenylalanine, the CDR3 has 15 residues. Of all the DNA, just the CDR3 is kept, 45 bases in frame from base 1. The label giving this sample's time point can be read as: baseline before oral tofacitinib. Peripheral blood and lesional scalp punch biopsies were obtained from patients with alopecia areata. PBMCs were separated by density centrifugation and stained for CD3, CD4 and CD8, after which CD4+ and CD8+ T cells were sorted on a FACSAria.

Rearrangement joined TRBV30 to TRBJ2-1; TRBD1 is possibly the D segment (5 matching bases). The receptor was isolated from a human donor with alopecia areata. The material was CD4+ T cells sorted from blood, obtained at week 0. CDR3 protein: CAWSVRAQGRNEQFF. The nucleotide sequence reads TGTGCCTGGAGTGTTCGGGCTCAGGGAAGGAATGAGCAGTTCTTC.